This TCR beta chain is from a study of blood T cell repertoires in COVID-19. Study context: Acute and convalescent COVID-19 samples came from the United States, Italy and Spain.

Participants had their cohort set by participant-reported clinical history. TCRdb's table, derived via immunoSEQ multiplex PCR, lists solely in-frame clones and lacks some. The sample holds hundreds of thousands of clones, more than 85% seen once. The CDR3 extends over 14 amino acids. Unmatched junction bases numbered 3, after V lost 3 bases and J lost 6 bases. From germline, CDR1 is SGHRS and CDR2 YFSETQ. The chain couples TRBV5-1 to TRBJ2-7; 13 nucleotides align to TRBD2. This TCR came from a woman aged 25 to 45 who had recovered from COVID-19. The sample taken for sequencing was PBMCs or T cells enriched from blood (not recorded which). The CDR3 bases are TGCGCCAGCAGCTCTGGACTAGCGGGGGTCGAGCAGTACTTC. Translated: CASSSGLAGVEQYF.